This T cell receptor (beta chain) appears in the sequencing data of a study of post-analysis software for immune sequencing data. Study observations and caveats: F measure grouped same-batch samples tightly together. Included in a set of roughly five TRBV segments more frequent in patients than controls were TRBV5-6, TRBV5-1 and TRBV20-1.

V lost 2 bases and J lost 4, with 19 bases in between. The CDR3 loop spans 17 amino acids. Per germline, CDR1 MNHEY and CDR2 SVGAGI. Built from TCR beta cDNA, the libraries had unique molecular identifiers in them. One entry per CDR3 protein results from TCRdb running MiXCR on the PCR reads. This sample carries around 710,000 distinct CDR3 sequences, just over 45% of them seen once, and the ten largest clones take approximately 4.4%. A note on this clonotype: Its antigen remains unknown.

This clonotype originated in a girl aged 5-17 years with multiple sclerosis. Material for sequencing was blood. The rearrangement links TRBV6-5 to TRBJ2-3; D gene uncertain. In DNA, the CDR3 is TGTGCCAGCAGTTACAATCGATGGGCTAGTGTCGCAGATACGCAGTATTTT. It translates to CASSYNRWASVADTQYF.